The table lists the clone carrying this TCR beta chain with many counts. A single record per CDR3 protein comes from TCRdb applying MiXCR to the 5' RACE reads. The sample carries about 64,000 distinct CDR3 sequences, around 21% recorded once. The sample originates from a study of HIV-infected patients and healthy controls. Germline assignment: CDR1 MNHNS and CDR2 SASEGT. V lost 6 bases to trimming and J lost 2 bases; unmatched junction nucleotides: 15. The CDR3 runs to 19 residues. Material: CD4+ T cells from blood. J is TRBJ2-7 and V is TRBV6-1, with TRBD2 matching over 14 bases. The sequence was obtained from a human donor in good health. The CDR3, as DNA: TGTGCCAGCAGCCCACCAAGGAGGGGACTAGCGGGAGTTACCTACGAGCAGTACTTC. Protein sequence: CASSPPRRGLAGVTYEQYF.